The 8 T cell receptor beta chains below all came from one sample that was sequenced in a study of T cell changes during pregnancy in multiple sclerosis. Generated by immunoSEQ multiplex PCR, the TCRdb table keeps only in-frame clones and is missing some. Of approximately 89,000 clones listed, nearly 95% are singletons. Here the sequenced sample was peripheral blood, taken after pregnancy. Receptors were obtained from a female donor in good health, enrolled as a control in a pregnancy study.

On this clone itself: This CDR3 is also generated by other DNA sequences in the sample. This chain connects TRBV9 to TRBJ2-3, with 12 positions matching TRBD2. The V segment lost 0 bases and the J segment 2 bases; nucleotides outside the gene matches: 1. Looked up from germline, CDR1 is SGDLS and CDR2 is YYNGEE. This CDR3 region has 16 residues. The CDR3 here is CASSVGTSGTTDTQYF. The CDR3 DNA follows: TGTGCCAGCAGCGTAGGGACTAGCGGGACCACAGATACGCAGTATTTT.

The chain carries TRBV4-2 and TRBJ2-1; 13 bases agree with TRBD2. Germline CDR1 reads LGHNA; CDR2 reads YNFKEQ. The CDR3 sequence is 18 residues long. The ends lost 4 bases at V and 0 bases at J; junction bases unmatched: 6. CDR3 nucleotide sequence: TGTGCCAGCAGCCGGACCAGGACTAGCGGGAGCTCCTACAATGAGCAGTTCTTC. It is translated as CASSRTRTSGSSYNEQFF.

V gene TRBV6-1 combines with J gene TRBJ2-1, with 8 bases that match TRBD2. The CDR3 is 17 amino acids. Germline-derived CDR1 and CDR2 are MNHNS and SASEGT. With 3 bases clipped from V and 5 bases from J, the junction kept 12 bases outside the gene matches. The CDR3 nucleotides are TGTGCCAGCAGTGACTATCTCCTAGCGGGTGGTCACAATGAGCAGTTCTTC. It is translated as CASSDYLLAGGHNEQFF.

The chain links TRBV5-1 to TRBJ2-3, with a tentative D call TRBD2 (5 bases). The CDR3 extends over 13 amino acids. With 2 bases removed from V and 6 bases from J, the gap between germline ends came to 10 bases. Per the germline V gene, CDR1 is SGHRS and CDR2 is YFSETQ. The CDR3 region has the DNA TGCGCCAGCAGCTTCAACTGGGAGGATACGCAGTATTTT. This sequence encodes CASSFNWEDTQYF.

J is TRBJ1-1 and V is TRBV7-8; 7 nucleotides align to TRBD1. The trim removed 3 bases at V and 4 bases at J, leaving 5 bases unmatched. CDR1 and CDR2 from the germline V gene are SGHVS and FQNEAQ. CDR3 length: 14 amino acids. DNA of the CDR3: TGTGCCAGCAGCTTTTCAGGGGGTGGCACTGAAGCTTTCTTT. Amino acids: CASSFSGGGTEAFF. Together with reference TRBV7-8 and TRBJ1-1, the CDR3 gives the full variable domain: GAGVSQSPRYKVAKRGQDVALRCDPISGHVSLFWYQQALGQGPEFLTYFQNEAQLDKSGLPSDRFFAERPEGSVSTLKIQRTQQEDSAVYLCASSFSGGGTEAFFGQGTRLTVV.

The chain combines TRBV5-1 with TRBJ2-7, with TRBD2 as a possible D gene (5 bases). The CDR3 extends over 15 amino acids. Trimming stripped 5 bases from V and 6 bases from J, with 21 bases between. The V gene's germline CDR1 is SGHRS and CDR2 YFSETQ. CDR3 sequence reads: CASSLGGLLPGEQYF. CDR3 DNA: TGCGCCAGCAGTCTTGGAGGACTTCTCCCCGGCGAGCAGTACTTC.

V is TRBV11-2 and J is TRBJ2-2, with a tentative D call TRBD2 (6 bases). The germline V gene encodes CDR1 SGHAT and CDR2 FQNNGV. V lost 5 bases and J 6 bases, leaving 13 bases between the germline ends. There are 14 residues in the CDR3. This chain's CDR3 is CASSKIWEAGELFF. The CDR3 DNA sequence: TGTGCCAGCAGCAAAATTTGGGAGGCCGGGGAGCTGTTTTTT.

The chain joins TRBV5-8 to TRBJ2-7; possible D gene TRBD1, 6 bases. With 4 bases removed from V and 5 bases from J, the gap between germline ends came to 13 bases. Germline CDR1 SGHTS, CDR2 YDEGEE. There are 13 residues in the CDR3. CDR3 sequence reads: CASSHNRVDEQYF. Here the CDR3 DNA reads TGTGCCAGCAGCCACAACAGGGTTGACGAGCAGTACTTC.